This T cell receptor (beta chain) is from a study of cytomegalovirus exposure and HLA in healthy donors. Overall study findings and caveats: Another analysis was done later, and it associated fewer than 20,000 TCR beta sequences with HLA alleles at 0.05 false discovery rate. Among TCR beta chains, those listed as cytomegalovirus-associated numbered under 200.

With regard to this clone: Its antigen is currently unknown.

The germline V gene encodes CDR1 GTSNPN and CDR2 SVGIG (reference sequence). CDR3 size: 13 residues. The germline V and J ends were trimmed by 3 bases and 6 bases, with 12 bases remaining between them. PCR employed 60 Vbeta and 13 Jbeta primers. Measured with immunoSEQ multiplex PCR; TCRdb has only the in-frame clones, and not every one. The sample consists of tens of thousands of clones, around three fifths of them appearing once. The genes are TRBV30 and TRBJ1-5; TRBD1 is a possible D gene (6 bases). This TCR was sampled from a woman between 45 and 60 years old in good health and CMV-seropositive. Sequencing was done on a sample of PBMCs. The CDR3 DNA sequence: TGTGCCTGGAGCTTAACAGGGACTCAGCCCCAGCATTTT. Translated: CAWSLTGTQPQHF.